These T cell receptor beta chains were read from a single sample in a study of blood T cell repertoires in COVID-19. Libraries were prepared by immunoSEQ multiplex PCR; TCRdb keeps only in-frame clonotypes and omits some of them. The sample includes around 130,000 clones, roughly 90% seen only once; the top ten take 2% to 2.5%. Source material: peripheral blood. These receptor sequences come from a man in his 70s with active COVID-19. The CDR3 runs from the conserved cysteine through the conserved F or W. Fields, in order: clone size, J gene, D gene, V gene, CDR3 DNA, CDR3 protein. D genes are given only for firm matches. A clone size is listed for some rows: how often the clone was seen (once, few, many), or a class if it is expanded.

size: NA
J: TRBJ1-4
D: TRBD1
V: TRBV11-2
DNA: TGTGCCAGCAGCGTAACAGGGGGCAATAATGAAAAACTGTTTTTT
CDR3: CASSVTGGNNEKLFF

size: NA
J: TRBJ2-3
D: NA
V: TRBV19
DNA: TGTGCCAGTACGTCCTCTGGCACAGATACGCAGTATTTT
CDR3: CASTSSGTDTQYF

size: NA
J: TRBJ1-5
D: NA
V: TRBV28
DNA: TGTGCCAGCAGTTTTGGACTAACTAGGGGCCAGCCCCAGCATTTT
CDR3: CASSFGLTRGQPQHF

size: NA
J: TRBJ1-1
D: NA
V: TRBV29-1
DNA: TGCAGCGTTGACCCTCCGGGGTCAAGTAACACTGAAGCTTTCTTT
CDR3: CSVDPPGSSNTEAFF

size: NA
J: TRBJ2-2
D: TRBD2
V: TRBV6-5
DNA: TGTGCCAGCAGGGCTAGCGGGAACACCGGGGAGCTGTTTTTT
CDR3: CASRASGNTGELFF

size: NA
J: TRBJ2-7
D: TRBD1
V: TRBV27
DNA: TGTGCCAGCAGTCCCCGTGGACAGGGTTACGAGCAGTACTTC
CDR3: CASSPRGQGYEQYF

size: once
J: TRBJ2-1
D: TRBD2
V: TRBV27
DNA: TGTGCCAGCAGTCTAGGGACTAGCGGGAGCTATGAGCAGTTCTTC
CDR3: CASSLGTSGSYEQFF

size: few
J: TRBJ2-2
D: NA
V: TRBV2
DNA: TGTGCCAGCAGGCGGAACGCGAACACCGGGGAGCTGTTTTTT
CDR3: CASRRNANTGELFF

size: NA
J: TRBJ2-1
D: NA
V: TRBV3-1/TRBV3-2
DNA: TGTGCCAGCAGCCAAGAAGTGGCTTTATATTACAATGAGCAGTTCTTC
CDR3: CASSQEVALYYNEQFF

size: once
J: TRBJ1-1
D: NA
V: TRBV11-2
DNA: TGTGCCAGCAGCCGACAGATTAACACTGAAGCTTTCTTT
CDR3: CASSRQINTEAFF

size: NA
J: TRBJ1-2
D: TRBD1
V: TRBV6-5
DNA: TGTGCCAGCAGCCAAGGACAGGGTCAAGGCTACACCTTC
CDR3: CASSQGQGQGYTF

size: NA
J: TRBJ2-5
D: NA
V: TRBV2
DNA: TGTGCCAGCAGTCAGGGTCTTCAAGAGACCCAGTACTTC
CDR3: CASSQGLQETQYF

size: NA
J: TRBJ2-2
D: NA
V: TRBV3-1/TRBV3-2
DNA: TGTGCCAGCAGCCCGGGGGTGATCACCGGGGAGCTGTTTTTT
CDR3: CASSPGVITGELFF

size: NA
J: TRBJ2-1
D: NA
V: TRBV4-3
DNA: TGCGCCAGCAGCCAAGGGGGGGGGCTGGTTGATGAGCAGTTCTTC
CDR3: CASSQGGGLVDEQFF

size: few
J: TRBJ2-7
D: NA
V: TRBV2
DNA: TGTGCCAGCAGTGTTGCGGTAGGCCTCTACGAGCAGTACTTC
CDR3: CASSVAVGLYEQYF

size: NA
J: TRBJ2-1
D: NA
V: TRBV6-5
DNA: TGTGCCAGTAGGTCGGATAGGACTTACAATGAGCAGTTCTTC
CDR3: CASRSDRTYNEQFF

size: NA
J: TRBJ2-1
D: NA
V: TRBV2
DNA: TGTGCCAGCCTCCGGGACAACTACAATGAGCAGTTCTTC
CDR3: CASLRDNYNEQFF

size: NA
J: TRBJ2-3
D: TRBD1
V: TRBV13
DNA: TGTGCCAGCAGCACTGGACAGGGCCTCTCGGAAGATACGCAGTATTTT
CDR3: CASSTGQGLSEDTQYF

size: NA
J: TRBJ2-7
D: TRBD2
V: TRBV10-2
DNA: TGCGCCAGCACCCTAGCGGGAGCGCACTACGAGCAGTACTTC
CDR3: CASTLAGAHYEQYF

size: NA
J: TRBJ2-5
D: NA
V: TRBV9
DNA: TGTGCCAGCAGCGTAGATCCGGGTAGAGGGCAAAGGGAGACCCAGTACTTC
CDR3: CASSVDPGRGQRETQYF

size: NA
J: TRBJ2-2
D: TRBD1
V: TRBV28
DNA: TGTGCCAGCAGCCCGAGGGCCAATCCGGGACAGGGTGTCGCCGGGGAGCTGTTTTTT
CDR3: CASSPRANPGQGVAGELFF

size: NA
J: TRBJ2-6
D: TRBD1
V: TRBV19
DNA: TGTGCCAGTAGCCTGGACAGGGCCGGGGCCAACGTCCTGACTTTC
CDR3: CASSLDRAGANVLTF

size: NA
J: TRBJ2-1
D: TRBD2
V: TRBV30
DNA: TGTGCCTGGAGTGTACAACTAGCGGGAGATGAGCAGTTCTTC
CDR3: CAWSVQLAGDEQFF

size: NA
J: TRBJ2-7
D: TRBD2
V: TRBV7-2
DNA: TGTGCCAGCAGCTTAGCCTGGACTAGCGGGCATTACCCCTACGAGCAGTACTTC
CDR3: CASSLAWTSGHYPYEQYF

size: NA
J: TRBJ1-5
D: TRBD1
V: TRBV9
DNA: TGTGCCAGCAGCTCCGGGACAGGGTTCCAGCCCCAGCATTTT
CDR3: CASSSGTGFQPQHF

size: NA
J: TRBJ1-4
D: NA
V: TRBV6-6
DNA: TGTGCCAGCAGTTACCCGGGGACACCCGAAAAACTGTTTTTT
CDR3: CASSYPGTPEKLFF

size: once
J: TRBJ2-3
D: TRBD1
V: TRBV6-5
DNA: TGTGCCAGCACCGTAGACAGGGGGCACGGAAATACGCAGTATTTT
CDR3: CASTVDRGHGNTQYF

size: NA
J: TRBJ2-1
D: NA
V: TRBV6-5
DNA: TGTGCCAGCACCCCTACTAGCCGGGGTGAGCAGTTCTTC
CDR3: CASTPTSRGEQFF

size: few
J: TRBJ2-3
D: NA
V: TRBV5-6
DNA: TGTGCCAGCAGCTTGAGGTGGGGAGTTAGCACAGATACGCAGTATTTT
CDR3: CASSLRWGVSTDTQYF

size: NA
J: TRBJ2-2
D: TRBD1
V: TRBV7-6
DNA: TGTGCCAGCAGCCCAGGACAGGGTAACACCGGGGAGCTGTTTTTT
CDR3: CASSPGQGNTGELFF

size: NA
J: TRBJ2-1
D: NA
V: TRBV5-1
DNA: TGCGCCAGCAGCTCTTCCCCGCAGGCGAATAACAATGAGCAGTTCTTC
CDR3: CASSSSPQANNNEQFF

size: NA
J: TRBJ2-7
D: TRBD2
V: TRBV6-5
DNA: TGTGCCAGCAGTTCCATGGGACTAGCGGAGCAGTACTTC
CDR3: CASSSMGLAEQYF

size: NA
J: TRBJ2-1
D: NA
V: TRBV7-3
DNA: TGTGCCAGCAGCGCAACAGAGTACAATGAGCAGTTCTTC
CDR3: CASSATEYNEQFF

size: NA
J: TRBJ2-1
D: TRBD1
V: TRBV12-3/TRBV12-4
DNA: TGTGCCAGCAGCCTGACAGGGCCTGAGCAGTTCTTC
CDR3: CASSLTGPEQFF

size: NA
J: TRBJ1-1
D: NA
V: TRBV19
DNA: TGTGCCAGTGCAGCTCCCACTAGGTTTCCGGCAGCTGAAGCTTTCTTT
CDR3: CASAAPTRFPAAEAFF

size: NA
J: TRBJ1-5
D: NA
V: TRBV7-9
DNA: TGTGCCAGCAGCTTAGCTGGGTTGGGGCATCAGCCCCAGCATTTT
CDR3: CASSLAGLGHQPQHF

size: NA
J: TRBJ2-2
D: NA
V: TRBV3-1/TRBV3-2
DNA: TGTGCCAGCAGCCCCGATGAAACCAGGGGGGAGCTGTTTTTT
CDR3: CASSPDETRGELFF

size: NA
J: TRBJ2-2
D: TRBD2
V: TRBV30
DNA: TGTGCCTGGAGTCGGCGGGAGGCCGGGGAGCTGTTTTTT
CDR3: CAWSRREAGELFF

size: NA
J: TRBJ2-5
D: TRBD2
V: TRBV5-5
DNA: TGTGCCAGCAGCACCTGGACTAGCTTCGAGGAGACCCAGTACTTC
CDR3: CASSTWTSFEETQYF

size: NA
J: TRBJ1-1
D: NA
V: TRBV5-1
DNA: TGCGCCAGCAGCTTGGAAGGGGCAGGGAGGACTGAAGCTTTCTTT
CDR3: CASSLEGAGRTEAFF

size: NA
J: TRBJ2-1
D: NA
V: TRBV29-1
DNA: TGCAGCGTCGAAGCTAACAATGAGCAGTTCTTC
CDR3: CSVEANNEQFF

size: NA
J: TRBJ2-5
D: NA
V: TRBV19
DNA: TGTGCCAGTAGTAGCGGTCAGCGCGGCGAGACCCAGTACTTC
CDR3: CASSSGQRGETQYF

size: few
J: TRBJ2-7
D: NA
V: TRBV28
DNA: TGTGCCAGCAGCCCGAGGCGGCGAAGGAGCTCCTACGAGCAGTACTTC
CDR3: CASSPRRRRSSYEQYF

size: NA
J: TRBJ2-2
D: NA
V: TRBV9
DNA: TGTGCCAGCAGCGTAGCGGAGGCCGGGGAGCTGTTTTTT
CDR3: CASSVAEAGELFF

size: NA
J: TRBJ2-1
D: NA
V: TRBV15
DNA: TGTGCCACCAGCAGACCCTATGAGCGGTACTACAATGAGCAGTTCTTC
CDR3: CATSRPYERYYNEQFF

size: NA
J: TRBJ1-5
D: NA
V: TRBV28
DNA: TGTGCCAGCAGTTTCGGCAGGGCACAGCAGCCCCAGCATTTT
CDR3: CASSFGRAQQPQHF

size: NA
J: TRBJ2-1
D: NA
V: TRBV9
DNA: TGTGCCAGCAGGCCCCCGGGGGGCGCGGGCAATGAGCAGTTCTTC
CDR3: CASRPPGGAGNEQFF

size: NA
J: TRBJ1-1
D: NA
V: TRBV4-1
DNA: TGCGCCAGCAGCCAGGGGCCCTCTGAAGCTTTCTTT
CDR3: CASSQGPSEAFF

size: few
J: TRBJ2-7
D: NA
V: TRBV5-1
DNA: TGCGCCAGCAACCAGGGCTACGAGCAGTACTTC
CDR3: CASNQGYEQYF